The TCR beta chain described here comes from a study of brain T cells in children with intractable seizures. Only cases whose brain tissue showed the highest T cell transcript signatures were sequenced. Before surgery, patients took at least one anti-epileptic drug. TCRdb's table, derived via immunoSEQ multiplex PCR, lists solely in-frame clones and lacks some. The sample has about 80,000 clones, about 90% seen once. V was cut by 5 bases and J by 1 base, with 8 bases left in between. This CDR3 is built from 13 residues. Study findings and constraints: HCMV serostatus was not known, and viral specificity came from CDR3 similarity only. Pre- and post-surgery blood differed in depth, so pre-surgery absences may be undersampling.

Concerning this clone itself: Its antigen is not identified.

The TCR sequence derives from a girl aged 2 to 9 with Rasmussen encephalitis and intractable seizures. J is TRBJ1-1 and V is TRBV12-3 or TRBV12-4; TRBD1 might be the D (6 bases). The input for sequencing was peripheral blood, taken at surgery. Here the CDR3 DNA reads TGTGCCAGCAGTGGACAGCCGAACACTGAAGCTTTCTTT. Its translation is CASSGQPNTEAFF.